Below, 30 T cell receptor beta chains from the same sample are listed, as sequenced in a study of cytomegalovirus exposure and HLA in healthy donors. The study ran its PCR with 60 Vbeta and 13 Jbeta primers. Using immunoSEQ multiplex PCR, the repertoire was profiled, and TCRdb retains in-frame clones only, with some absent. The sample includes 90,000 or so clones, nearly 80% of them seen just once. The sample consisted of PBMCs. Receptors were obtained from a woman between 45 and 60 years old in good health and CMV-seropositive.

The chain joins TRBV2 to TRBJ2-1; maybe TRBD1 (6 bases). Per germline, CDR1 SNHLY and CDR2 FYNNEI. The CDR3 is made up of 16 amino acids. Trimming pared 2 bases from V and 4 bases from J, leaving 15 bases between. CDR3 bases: TGTGCCAGCAGTGAATTTGGAGGACAGTCGTACAATGAGCAGTTCTTC. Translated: CASSEFGGQSYNEQFF. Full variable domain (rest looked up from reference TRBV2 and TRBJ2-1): EPEVTQTPSHQVTQMGQEVILRCVPISNHLYFYWYRQILGQKVEFLVSFYNNEISEKSEIFDDQFSVERPDGSNFTLKIRSTKLEDSAMYFCASSEFGGQSYNEQFFGPGTRLTVL.

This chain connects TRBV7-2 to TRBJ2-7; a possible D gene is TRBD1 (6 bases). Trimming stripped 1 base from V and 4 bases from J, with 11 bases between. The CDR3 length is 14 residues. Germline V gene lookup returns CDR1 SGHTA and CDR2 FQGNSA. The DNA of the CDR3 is TGTGCCAGCAGCTTAGAGGGACAATCTTACGAGCAGTACGTC. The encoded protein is CASSLEGQSYEQYV.

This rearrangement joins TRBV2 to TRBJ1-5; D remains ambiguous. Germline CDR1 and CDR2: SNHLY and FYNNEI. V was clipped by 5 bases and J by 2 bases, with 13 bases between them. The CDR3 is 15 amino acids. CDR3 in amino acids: CASSFSGLGNQPQHF. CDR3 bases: TGTGCCAGCAGTTTTAGTGGGCTTGGCAATCAGCCCCAGCATTTT.

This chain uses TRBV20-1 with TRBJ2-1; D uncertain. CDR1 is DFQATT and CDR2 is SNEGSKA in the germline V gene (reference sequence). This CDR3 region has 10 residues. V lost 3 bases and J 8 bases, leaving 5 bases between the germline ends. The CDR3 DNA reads TGCAGTGCTAGTCTCGATGAGCAGTTCTTC. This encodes CSASLDEQFF.

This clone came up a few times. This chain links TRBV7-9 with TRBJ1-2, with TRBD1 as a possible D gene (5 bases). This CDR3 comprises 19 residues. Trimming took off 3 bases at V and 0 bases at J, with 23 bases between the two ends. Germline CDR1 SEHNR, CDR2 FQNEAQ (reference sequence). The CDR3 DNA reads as TGTGCCAGCAGCTTGGCCCGAGTAGGGGTTGACAGAACTAACTATGGCTACACCTTC. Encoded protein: CASSLARVGVDRTNYGYTF.

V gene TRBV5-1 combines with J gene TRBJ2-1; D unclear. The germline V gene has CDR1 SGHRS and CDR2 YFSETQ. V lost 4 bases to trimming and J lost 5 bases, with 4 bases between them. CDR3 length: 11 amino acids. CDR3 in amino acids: CASSRDNEQFF. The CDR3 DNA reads TGCGCCAGCAGCCGGGACAATGAGCAGTTCTTC.

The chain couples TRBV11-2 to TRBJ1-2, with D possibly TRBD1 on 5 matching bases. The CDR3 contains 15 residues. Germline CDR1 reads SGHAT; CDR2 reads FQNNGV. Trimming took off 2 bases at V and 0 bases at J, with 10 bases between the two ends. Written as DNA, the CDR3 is TGTGCCAGCAGCTTAATGACAGCTGCTAACTATGGCTACACCTTC. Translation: CASSLMTAANYGYTF.

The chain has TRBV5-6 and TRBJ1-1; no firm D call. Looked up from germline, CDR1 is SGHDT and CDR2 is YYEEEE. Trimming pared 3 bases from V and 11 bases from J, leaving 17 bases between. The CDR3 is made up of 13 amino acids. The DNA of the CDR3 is TGTGCCAGCAGCTCAAATGCCATATGGAGGGCTTTCTTT. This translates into CASSSNAIWRAFF.

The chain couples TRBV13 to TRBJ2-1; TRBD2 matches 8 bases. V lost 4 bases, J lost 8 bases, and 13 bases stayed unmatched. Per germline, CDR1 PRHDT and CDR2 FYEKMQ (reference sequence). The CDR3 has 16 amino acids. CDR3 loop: CASSSAGGVLFHEQFF. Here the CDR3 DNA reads TGTGCCAGCAGCTCCGCCGGGGGGGTTTTATTCCATGAGCAGTTCTTC.

Here the CDR3 reads CASSVLDRETEAFF. In nucleotides, the CDR3 is TGTGCCAGCAGCGTCTTGGACAGGGAAACTGAAGCTTTCTTT. The gene calls are TRBV9 and TRBJ1-1; 8 positions agree with TRBD1. The germline V gene encodes CDR1 SGDLS and CDR2 YYNGEE. The V segment lost 2 bases and the J segment 5 bases; nucleotides outside the gene matches: 5. There are 14 residues in the CDR3.

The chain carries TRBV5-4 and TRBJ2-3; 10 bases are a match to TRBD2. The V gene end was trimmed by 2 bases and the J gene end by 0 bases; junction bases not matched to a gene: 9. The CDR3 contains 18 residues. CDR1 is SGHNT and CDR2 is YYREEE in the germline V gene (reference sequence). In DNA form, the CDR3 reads TGTGCCAGCAGCTTCTATGTAGCGGGGGGACTAAGCACAGATACGCAGTATTTT. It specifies CASSFYVAGGLSTDTQYF. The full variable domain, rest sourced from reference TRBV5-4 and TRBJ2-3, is ETGVTQSPTHLIKTRGQQVTLRCSSQSGHNTVSWYQQALGQGPQFIFQYYREEENGRGNFPPRFSGLQFPNYSSELNVNALELDDSALYLCASSFYVAGGLSTDTQYFGPGTRLTVL.

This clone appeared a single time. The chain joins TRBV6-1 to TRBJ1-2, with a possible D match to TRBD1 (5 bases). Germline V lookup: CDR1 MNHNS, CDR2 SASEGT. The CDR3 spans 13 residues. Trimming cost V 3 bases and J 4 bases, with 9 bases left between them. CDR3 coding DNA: TGTGCCAGCAGTGACGGACAAATCTATGGCTACACCTTC. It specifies CASSDGQIYGYTF.

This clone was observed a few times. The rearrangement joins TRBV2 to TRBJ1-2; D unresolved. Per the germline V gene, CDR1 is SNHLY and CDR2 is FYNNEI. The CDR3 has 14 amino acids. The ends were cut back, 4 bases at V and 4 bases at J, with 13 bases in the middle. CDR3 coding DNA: TGTGCCAGCAGTGTGGGCGGGCCGGGCTATGGCTACACCTTC. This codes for CASSVGGPGYGYTF.

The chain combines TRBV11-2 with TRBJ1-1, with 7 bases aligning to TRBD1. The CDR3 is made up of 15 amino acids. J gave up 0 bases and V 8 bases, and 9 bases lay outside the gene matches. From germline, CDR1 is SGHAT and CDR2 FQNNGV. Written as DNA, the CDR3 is TGTGCCAGCCATACCGGGACAGTGATGAACACTGAAGCTTTCTTT. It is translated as CASHTGTVMNTEAFF. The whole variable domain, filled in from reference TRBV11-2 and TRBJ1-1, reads EAGVAQSPRYKIIEKRQSVAFWCNPISGHATLYWYQQILGQGPKLLIQFQNNGVVDDSQLPKDRFSAERLKGVDSTLKIQPAKLEDSAVYLCASHTGTVMNTEAFFGQGTRLTVV.

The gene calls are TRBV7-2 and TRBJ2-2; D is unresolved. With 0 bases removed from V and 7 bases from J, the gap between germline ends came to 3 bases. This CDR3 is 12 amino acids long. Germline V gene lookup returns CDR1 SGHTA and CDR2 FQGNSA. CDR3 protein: CASSLASGELFF. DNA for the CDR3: TGTGCCAGCAGCTTAGCTAGCGGGGAGCTGTTTTTT.

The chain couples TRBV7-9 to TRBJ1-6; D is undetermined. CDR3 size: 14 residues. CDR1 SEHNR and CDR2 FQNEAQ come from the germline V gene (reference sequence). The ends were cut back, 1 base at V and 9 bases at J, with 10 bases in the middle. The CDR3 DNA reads TGTGCCAGCAGCTTAGTTGCGGGAGGTTCACCCCTCCACTTT. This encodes CASSLVAGGSPLHF.

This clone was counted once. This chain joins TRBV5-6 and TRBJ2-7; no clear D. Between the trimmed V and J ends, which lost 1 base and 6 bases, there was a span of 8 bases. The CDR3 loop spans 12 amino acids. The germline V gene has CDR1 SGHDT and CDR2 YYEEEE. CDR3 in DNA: TGTGCCAGCAGCTTGTCGGTCGCCGAGCAGTACTTC. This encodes CASSLSVAEQYF.

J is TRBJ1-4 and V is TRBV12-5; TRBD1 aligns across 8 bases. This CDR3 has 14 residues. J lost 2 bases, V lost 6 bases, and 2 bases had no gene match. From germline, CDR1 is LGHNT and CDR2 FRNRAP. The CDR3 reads CASGTGGTNEKLFF. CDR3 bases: TGTGCTAGTGGCACAGGGGGTACTAATGAAAAACTGTTTTTT.

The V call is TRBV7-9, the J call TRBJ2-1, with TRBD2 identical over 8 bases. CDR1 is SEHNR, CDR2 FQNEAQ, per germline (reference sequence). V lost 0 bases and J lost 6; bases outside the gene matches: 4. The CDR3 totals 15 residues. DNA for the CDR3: TGTGCCAGCAGCTTAGCGCTCGGGGGGGCCAATGAGCAGTTCTTC. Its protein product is CASSLALGGANEQFF. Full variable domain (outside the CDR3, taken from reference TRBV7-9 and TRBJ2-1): DTGVSQNPRHKITKRGQNVTFRCDPISEHNRLYWYRQTLGQGPEFLTYFQNEAQLEKSRLLSDRFSAERPKGSFSTLEIQRTEQGDSAMYLCASSLALGGANEQFFGPGTRLTVL.

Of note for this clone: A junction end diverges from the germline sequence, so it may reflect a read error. CDR3: CASSLRQGAYNEQFF. The CDR3, as DNA: TGTGCTAGCAGCTTAAGACAGGGGGCCTACAATGAGCAGTTCTTC. This chain joins TRBV7-7 and TRBJ2-1; TRBD1 agrees at 9 bases. CDR3 length equals 15 residues. The V gene's germline CDR1 is SSHAT and CDR2 FNYEAQ (reference sequence).

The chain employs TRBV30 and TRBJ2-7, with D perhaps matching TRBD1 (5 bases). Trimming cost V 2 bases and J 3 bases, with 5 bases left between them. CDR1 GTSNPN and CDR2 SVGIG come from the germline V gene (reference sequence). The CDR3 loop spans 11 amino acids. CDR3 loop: CAWSQGYEQYF. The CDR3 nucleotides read TGTGCCTGGAGTCAGGGCTACGAGCAGTACTTC.

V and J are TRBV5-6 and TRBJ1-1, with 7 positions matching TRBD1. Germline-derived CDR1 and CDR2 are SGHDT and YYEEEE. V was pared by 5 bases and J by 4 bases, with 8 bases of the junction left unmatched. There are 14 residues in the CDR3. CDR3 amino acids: CASSWDDRATEAFF. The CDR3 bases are TGTGCCAGCAGTTGGGATGACAGGGCCACTGAAGCTTTCTTT. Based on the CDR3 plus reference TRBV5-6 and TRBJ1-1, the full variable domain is DAGVTQSPTHLIKTRGQQVTLRCSPKSGHDTVSWYQQALGQGPQFIFQYYEEEERQRGNFPDRFSGHQFPNYSSELNVNALLLGDSALYLCASSWDDRATEAFFGQGTRLTVV.

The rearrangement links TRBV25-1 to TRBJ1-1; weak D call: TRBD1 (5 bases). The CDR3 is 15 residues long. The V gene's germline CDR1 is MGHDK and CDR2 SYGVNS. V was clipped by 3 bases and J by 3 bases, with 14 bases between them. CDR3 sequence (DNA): TGTGCCAGCAGTGATCCGGGGGGGAGGGACACTGAAGCTTTCTTT. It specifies CASSDPGGRDTEAFF.

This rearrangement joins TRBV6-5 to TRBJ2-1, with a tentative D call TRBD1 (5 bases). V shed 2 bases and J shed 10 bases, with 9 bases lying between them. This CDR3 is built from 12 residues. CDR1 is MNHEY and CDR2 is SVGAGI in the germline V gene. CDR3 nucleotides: TGTGCCAGCAGTTACAAGAAGGGGGAGCAGTTCTTC. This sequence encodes CASSYKKGEQFF.

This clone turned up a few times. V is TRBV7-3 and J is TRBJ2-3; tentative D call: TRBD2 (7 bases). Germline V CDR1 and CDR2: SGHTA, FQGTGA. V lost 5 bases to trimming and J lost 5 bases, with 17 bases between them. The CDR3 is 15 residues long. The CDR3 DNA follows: TGTGCCAGCAGCCCCGGGGGGCGTTCCAGAGATACGCAGTATTTT. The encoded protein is CASSPGGRSRDTQYF.

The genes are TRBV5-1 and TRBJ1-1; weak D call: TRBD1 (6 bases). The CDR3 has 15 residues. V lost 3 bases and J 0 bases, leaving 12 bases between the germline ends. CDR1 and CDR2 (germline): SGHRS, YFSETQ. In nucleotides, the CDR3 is TGCGCCAGCAGCTCCGGGACACTGATGAACACTGAAGCTTTCTTT. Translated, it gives CASSSGTLMNTEAFF.

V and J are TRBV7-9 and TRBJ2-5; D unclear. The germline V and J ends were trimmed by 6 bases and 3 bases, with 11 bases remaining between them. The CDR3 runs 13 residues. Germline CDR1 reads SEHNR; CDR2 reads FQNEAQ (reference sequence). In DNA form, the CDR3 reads TGTGCCAGCAGTTCTAACAGTAAAGAGACCCAGTACTTC. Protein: CASSSNSKETQYF.

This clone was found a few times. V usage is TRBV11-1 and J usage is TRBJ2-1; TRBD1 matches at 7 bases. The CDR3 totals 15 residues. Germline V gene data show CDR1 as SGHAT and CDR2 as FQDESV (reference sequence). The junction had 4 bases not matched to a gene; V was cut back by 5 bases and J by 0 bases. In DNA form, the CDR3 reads TGTGCCAGCAGCAGGGGGCCTAGCTCCTACAATGAGCAGTTCTTC. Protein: CASSRGPSSYNEQFF.

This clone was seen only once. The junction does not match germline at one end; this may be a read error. The CDR3 sequence: CSRGTGGTYRGAYEQYF. The CDR3 nucleotides are TGTTCCAGGGGGACAGGGGGTACCTACAGAGGGGCCTACGAGCAGTACTTC. This sequence joins TRBV7-9 and TRBJ2-7, with TRBD1 matching 11 bases. Germline V gene data show CDR1 as SEHNR and CDR2 as FQNEAQ (reference sequence). The CDR3 consists of 17 residues.

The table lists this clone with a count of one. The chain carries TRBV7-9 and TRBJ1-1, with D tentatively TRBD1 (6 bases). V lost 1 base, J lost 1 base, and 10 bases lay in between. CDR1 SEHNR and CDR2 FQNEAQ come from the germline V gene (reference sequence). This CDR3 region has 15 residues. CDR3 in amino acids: CASSLGRGGNTEAFF. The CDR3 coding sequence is TGTGCCAGCAGCTTAGGAAGGGGGGGGAACACTGAAGCTTTCTTT.